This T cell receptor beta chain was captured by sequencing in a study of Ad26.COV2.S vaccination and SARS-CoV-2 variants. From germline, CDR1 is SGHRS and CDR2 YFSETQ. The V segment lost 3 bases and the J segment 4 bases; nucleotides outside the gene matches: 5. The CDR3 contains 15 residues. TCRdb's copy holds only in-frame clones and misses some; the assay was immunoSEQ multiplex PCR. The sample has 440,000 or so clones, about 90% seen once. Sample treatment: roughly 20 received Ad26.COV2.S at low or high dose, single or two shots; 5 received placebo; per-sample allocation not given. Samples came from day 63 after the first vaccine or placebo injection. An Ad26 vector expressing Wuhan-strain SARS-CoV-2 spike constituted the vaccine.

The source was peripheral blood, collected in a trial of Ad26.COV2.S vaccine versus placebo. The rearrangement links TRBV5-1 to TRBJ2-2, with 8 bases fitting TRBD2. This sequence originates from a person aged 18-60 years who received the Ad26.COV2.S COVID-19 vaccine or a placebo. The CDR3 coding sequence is TGCGCCAGCAGCTCCAGGACTAGCCCCACCGGGGAGCTGTTTTTT. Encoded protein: CASSSRTSPTGELFF.